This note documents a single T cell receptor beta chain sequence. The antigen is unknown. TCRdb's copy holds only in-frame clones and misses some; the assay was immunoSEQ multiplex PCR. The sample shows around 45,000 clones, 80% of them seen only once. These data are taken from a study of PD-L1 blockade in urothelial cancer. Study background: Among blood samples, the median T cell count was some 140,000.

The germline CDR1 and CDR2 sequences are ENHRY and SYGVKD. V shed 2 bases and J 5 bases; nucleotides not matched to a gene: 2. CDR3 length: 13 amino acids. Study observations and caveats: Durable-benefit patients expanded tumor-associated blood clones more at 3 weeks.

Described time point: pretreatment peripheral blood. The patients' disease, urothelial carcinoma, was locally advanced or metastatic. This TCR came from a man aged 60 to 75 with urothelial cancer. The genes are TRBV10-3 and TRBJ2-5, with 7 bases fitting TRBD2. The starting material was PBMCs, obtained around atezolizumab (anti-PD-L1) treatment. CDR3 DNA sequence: TGTGCCATCAGTGAGCGGGAGGCGGAGACCCAGTACTTC. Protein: CAISEREAETQYF.